Included here is one T cell receptor beta chain sequence, with context. The germline V gene has CDR1 SGHTA and CDR2 FQGNSA. Trimming removed 0 bases from V and 5 bases from J, with 7 bases in between. CDR3 length: 13 amino acids. Clones were sequenced by immunoSEQ multiplex PCR, and TCRdb holds only the in-frame ones, with some missing. Of 440,000 or so clones listed, approximately 90% are singletons. This specimen comes from a study of blood T cell repertoires in COVID-19. Sample: peripheral blood. V and J are TRBV7-2 and TRBJ1-2; D is ambiguous. The TCR was taken from a woman aged 40-49 years with COVID-19, enrolled during active disease. CDR3 protein: CASSLAPGYGYTF. Written as DNA, the CDR3 is TGTGCCAGCAGCTTAGCCCCGGGGTATGGCTACACCTTC.